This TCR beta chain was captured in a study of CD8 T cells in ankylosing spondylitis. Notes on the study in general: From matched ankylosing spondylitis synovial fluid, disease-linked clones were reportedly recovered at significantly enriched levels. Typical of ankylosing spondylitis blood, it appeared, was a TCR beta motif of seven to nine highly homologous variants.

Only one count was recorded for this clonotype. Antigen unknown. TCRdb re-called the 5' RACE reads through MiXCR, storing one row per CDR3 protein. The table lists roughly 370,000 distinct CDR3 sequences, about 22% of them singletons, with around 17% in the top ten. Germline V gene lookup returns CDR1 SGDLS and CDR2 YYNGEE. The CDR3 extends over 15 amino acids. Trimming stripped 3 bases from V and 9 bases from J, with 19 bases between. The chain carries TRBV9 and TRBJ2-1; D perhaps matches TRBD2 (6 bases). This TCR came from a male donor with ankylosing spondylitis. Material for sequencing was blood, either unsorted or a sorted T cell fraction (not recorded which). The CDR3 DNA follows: TGTGCCAGCAGCGGGGGACTGGGGGGTTTCGGTGAGCAGTTCTTC. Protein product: CASSGGLGGFGEQFF.